This T cell receptor (beta chain) was sequenced during a study of brain T cells in children with intractable seizures (dated by TCRdb to the early 2020s). Regarding the study in general: Resected brain tissue from about 53 pediatric epilepsy surgery cases was initially screened for immune gene transcripts with a NanoString immunology panel. Among the approximately twelve selected surgery cases, eight also had pre-surgery blood sequenced, leaving four with brain tissue only.

The CDR3 runs 15 residues from the cysteine to the phenylalanine. The retained sequence is limited to the CDR3, 45 bases, with the frame set at the first base. Trimming removed 7 bases from V and 6 bases from J; the gene matches leave 8 bases unexplained. From the germline V gene, CDR1 is SNHLY and CDR2 is FYNNEI. The time point label for this specimen denotes: resected brain tissue, or blood drawn just prior to surgery. Surgery cases with the highest brain T cell transcript signatures were selected for TCR beta chain sequencing of brain tissue and, where available, blood. Before surgery, the patients had been given at least one anti-epileptic drug. The TCR-sequenced patients were children whose drug-resistant epilepsy was caused by tuberous sclerosis complex, focal cortical dysplasia, Rasmussen encephalitis or hemimegalencephaly. The blood samples were collected right before the epilepsy surgery. Bulk genomic DNA was isolated from unsorted brain tissue and whole blood using the Monarch genomic DNA purification kit.

TCR beta chain sequences were generated from genomic DNA using the immunoSEQ assay. The paper's processing steps were these. CDR3 sequences not starting with the conserved framework cysteine at position 104 were manually removed. To get clonality, the normalized Shannon's Diversity Index was subtracted from one, giving values from 0 (maximal diversity) to 1 (oligoclonal). Chi-squared comparison-of-proportions tests were used to check whether the frequency of the same CDR3 differed between samples, for example brain versus blood. Public clonotypes were identified through searches of immuneACCESS, and similarity to known antiviral clonotypes was evaluated with the VDJdb browser. TCRdb took over this immuneACCESS table, retaining in-frame rearrangements with V and J assigned. Such tables are incomplete; in checked studies, under half of the missing clones stem from an unresolved V gene, and the remainder is unexplained. V and J calls and clone size are those listed in that table; D and trimming were worked out from the DNA. This sample lists tens of thousands of clones; approximately 94% were detected once. The ten largest make up under 6.5% of the sample.

What the study reported, not specific to this receptor: Viral specificity was inferred solely from CDR3 sequence similarity, and the HCMV serostatus of the patients was not known. Because sequencing depth was different between pre-surgery and post-surgery blood, clones absent from the pre-surgery sample may reflect undersampling.

As for this clone: The specificity of this receptor is unknown. Base qualities are not provided; no much larger clone lies one nucleotide away.

Recombination linked TRBV2 to TRBJ2-2, and TRBD1 aligns with 10 junction nucleotides. This clonotype was sampled from a boy between 10 and 17 years old with focal cortical dysplasia and intractable seizures. This specimen consisted of peripheral blood, obtained at surgery. The CDR3 has the sequence CASNGRDRGSGELFF. In nucleotide form, the sequence is TGTGCCAGCAACGGCCGGGACAGGGGTTCCGGGGAGCTGTTTTTT.